These 27 T cell receptor beta chains share one sample of origin, sequenced in a study of CD8 T cells in ankylosing spondylitis. TCRdb recomputed calls from the 5' RACE reads with MiXCR, one row per CDR3 protein. The sample shows about 360,000 distinct CDR3 sequences, 20% to 25% of them seen only once. The sample comprised blood, either unsorted or a sorted T cell fraction (not recorded which). These receptors were obtained from a male donor with ankylosing spondylitis or in good health (not recorded which).

The sample holds a few counts of this clonotype. The chain couples TRBV5-1 to TRBJ2-3, with D possibly TRBD2 on 6 matching bases. Germline V gene lookup returns CDR1 SGHRS and CDR2 YFSETQ. Trimming pared 0 bases from V and 5 bases from J, leaving 13 bases between. The length of the CDR3 is 15 residues. CDR3 loop: CASSLGVGGGDTQYF. The CDR3 DNA reads TGCGCCAGCAGCTTGGGAGTCGGGGGTGGAGATACGCAGTATTTT.

This clonotype was seen more than once but under ten times. At one end, the junction sequence differs from germline, possibly due to a read error. The rearrangement uses TRBV11-2 and TRBJ2-1; possibly TRBD2 for D (6 bases). The germline V gene encodes CDR1 SGHAT and CDR2 FQNNGV. This CDR3 contains 13 residues. The CDR3 sequence: CASSPSWRDPKAF. CDR3 coding DNA: TGTGCCAGCAGCCCCTCATGGCGGGACCCTAAAGCCTTC.

This clonotype was seen more than once but under ten times. V and J are TRBV7-3 and TRBJ2-1, with 9 positions matching TRBD2. Germline CDR1 reads SGHTA; CDR2 reads FQGTGA. This CDR3 spans 15 amino acids. With 2 bases clipped from V and 8 bases from J, the junction kept 7 bases outside the gene matches. For the CDR3, the DNA is TGTGCCAGCAGCTTAGCGGGGGGGTCGGTAGATGAGCAGTTCTTC. Its protein product is CASSLAGGSVDEQFF.

There are a few counts of this clonotype. The chain has TRBV12-3 or TRBV12-4 and TRBJ1-1; 8 positions match TRBD1. V lost 11 bases, J lost 1 base, and 6 bases stayed unmatched. The CDR3 is 13 residues long. CDR3 residues: CAVGGQANTEAFF. Here the CDR3 DNA reads TGTGCCGTAGGGGGACAGGCGAACACTGAAGCTTTCTTT.

In this sample, this clonotype turned up a few times. The gene calls are TRBV27 and TRBJ1-2, with D hard to call. This CDR3 has 14 amino acids. V lost 6 bases and J lost 1, with 12 bases in between. CDR1 and CDR2 from the germline V gene are MNHEY and SMNVEV (reference sequence). The CDR3 reads CASRPRALNYGYTF. The CDR3 bases are TGTGCCAGCAGACCCCGGGCCCTTAACTATGGCTACACCTTC.

This sequence joins TRBV7-6 and TRBJ2-7; 12 nucleotides match TRBD2. The ends lost 2 bases at V and 6 bases at J; junction bases unmatched: 14. Per germline, CDR1 SGHVS and CDR2 FNYEAQ. The CDR3 has 18 amino acids. The CDR3 DNA sequence: TGTGCCAGCAGCTTACTAACTAGCGGGGGGCAAAGGTTCTCCGAGCAGTACTTC. This gives the protein CASSLLTSGGQRFSEQYF.

This clonotype was counted between two and nine times. This chain joins TRBV4-2 and TRBJ2-1; TRBD2 aligns across 10 bases. The CDR3 is made up of 16 amino acids. Germline V gene data show CDR1 as LGHNA and CDR2 as YNFKEQ. V shed 0 bases, J shed 4 bases, and the junction held 3 bases outside the gene matches. CDR3 amino acids: CASSQDPTSGYNEQFF. Here the CDR3 DNA reads TGTGCCAGCAGCCAAGATCCGACTAGCGGGTACAATGAGCAGTTCTTC.

This sequence joins TRBV7-2 and TRBJ2-2, with D tentatively TRBD2 (6 bases). This CDR3 region has 16 residues. Trimming left V 4 bases short and J 5 bases short, with 17 bases between. Per germline, CDR1 SGHTA and CDR2 FQGNSA. The CDR3 reads CASSSIPGEWTGELFF. The CDR3 DNA is TGTGCCAGCAGCTCCATACCGGGGGAGTGGACCGGGGAGCTGTTTTTT.

J is TRBJ2-7 and V is TRBV14; possible D gene TRBD2, 6 bases. Per the germline V gene, CDR1 is SGHDN and CDR2 is FVKESK. The CDR3 runs to 13 residues. Trimming stripped 3 bases from V and 4 bases from J, with 10 bases between. CDR3 in DNA: TGTGCCAGCAGCCATGAGGGGAGGTACGAGCAGTACTTC. Protein product: CASSHEGRYEQYF.

V usage is TRBV29-1 and J usage is TRBJ2-7; no definite D call. Trimming took 1 base from V and 6 from J, leaving 10 bases between them. Germline V gene data show CDR1 as SQVTM and CDR2 as ANQGSEA. There are 12 residues in the CDR3. The CDR3 DNA is TGCAGCGTTGAAGGGCAGGCGGCCGAGCAGTACTTC. Protein product: CSVEGQAAEQYF.

This clonotype occurred a few times. The chain combines TRBV28 with TRBJ2-7; 8 nucleotides agree with TRBD1. Germline loops: CDR1 MDHEN, CDR2 SYDVKM. The length of the CDR3 is 14 residues. After removal of 6 bases from V and 7 bases from J, the junction contained 11 bases not matched to a gene. This CDR3 reads CASSRRTGLREQYF. CDR3 sequence (DNA): TGTGCCAGCAGCCGTAGGACAGGGCTGAGGGAGCAGTACTTC. The entire variable domain, with the rest obtained from reference TRBV28 and TRBJ2-7, is as follows: DVKVTQSSRYLVKRTGEKVFLECVQDMDHENMFWYRQDPGLGLRLIYFSYDVKMKEKGDIPEGYSVSREKKERFSLILESASTNQTSMYLCASSRRTGLREQYFGPGTRLTVT.

CDR3 loop: CASSFTGQDYEQYF. The CDR3 DNA reads as TGTGCCAGCAGTTTTACGGGACAGGACTACGAGCAGTACTTC. The chain combines TRBV12-3 or TRBV12-4 with TRBJ2-7, with TRBD1 matching over 8 bases. This CDR3 comprises 14 residues. Germline trimming cut 3 bases from V and 3 bases from J; bases unmatched to any gene: 4.

The CDR3 DNA reads as TGTGCCAGCAGCACGGGACAGGGAATCACTAACTATGGCTACACCTTC. Its protein product is CASSTGQGITNYGYTF. The chain recombines TRBV13 with TRBJ1-2; 9 bases line up with TRBD1. Germline trimming cut 5 bases from V and 0 bases from J; bases unmatched to any gene: 7. The CDR3 is 16 residues long. Germline-derived CDR1 and CDR2 are PRHDT and FYEKMQ (reference sequence).

This clonotype appeared a few times. This chain joins TRBV6-5 and TRBJ2-1, with a tentative D call TRBD2 (6 bases). V was shortened by 0 bases and J by 2 bases, with 17 bases between the two germline ends. Looked up from germline, CDR1 is MNHEY and CDR2 is SVGAGI. The CDR3 length is 18 residues. CDR3 coding DNA: TGTGCCAGCAGTTACTCGTTGACGGCGGGACGAACCTACAATGAGCAGTTCTTC. Translation gives CASSYSLTAGRTYNEQFF.

This clonotype came up a few times. V is TRBV7-2 and J is TRBJ2-1; perhaps D is TRBD1 or TRBD2 (5 bases each). The CDR3 length is 15 residues. Trimming took 5 bases from V and 3 from J, leaving 14 bases between them. Germline V gene lookup returns CDR1 SGHTA and CDR2 FQGNSA. The CDR3 DNA follows: TGTGCCAGCAGCCCCGGGACGGGGAACTACAATGAGCAGTTCTTC. Translating it yields CASSPGTGNYNEQFF.

In its sample, this clonotype was seen a few times. The rearrangement joins TRBV20-1 to TRBJ2-1; 9 bases match TRBD1. CDR3 length: 16 amino acids. The germline gives CDR1 DFQATT, CDR2 SNEGSKA (reference sequence). V lost 3 bases to trimming and J lost 1 base; unmatched junction nucleotides: 7. The CDR3, as DNA: TGCAGTGCTAGTCAAGACAGGGGGATGTCCTACAATGAGCAGTTCTTC. The encoded protein is CSASQDRGMSYNEQFF.

The DNA for the CDR3 is TGTGCCAGCAGTTACGGAGCTGGCTACACCTTC. Translation: CASSYGAGYTF. V gene TRBV6-5 combines with J gene TRBJ1-2; D gene ambiguous. The V end was cut by 2 bases, the J end by 7 bases, with 5 bases between. CDR3 length: 11 amino acids. Germline lookup yields CDR1 MNHEY and CDR2 SVGAGI.

CDR3 nucleotides: TGTGCCAGCAGACCGACTAGCACCAATGAGCAGTTCTTC. This sequence encodes CASRPTSTNEQFF. The chain is built from TRBV12-3 or TRBV12-4 and TRBJ2-1, with 7 bases that match TRBD2. The CDR3 consists of 13 residues. J lost 6 bases, V lost 6 bases, and 5 bases had no gene match.

V is TRBV12-3 or TRBV12-4 and J is TRBJ2-1, with D possibly called TRBD1 or TRBD2 (7 bases each). This CDR3 contains 15 residues. Trimming left V 10 bases short and J 1 base short, with 17 bases between. This chain's CDR3 is CATQGGSGSYNEQFF. CDR3 DNA sequence: TGTGCCACCCAGGGGGGGTCGGGGTCCTACAATGAGCAGTTCTTC.

V is TRBV2 and J is TRBJ2-1; 8 bases agree with TRBD2. The germline gives CDR1 SNHLY, CDR2 FYNNEI. CDR3 length: 14 residues. The V and J ends lost 1 base and 7 bases, in that order; junction bases with no gene match: 3. In nucleotides, the CDR3 is TGTGCCAGCAGTGAAGAACTAGCGGCTAATGAGCAGTTCTTC. It translates to CASSEELAANEQFF.

The chain combines TRBV29-1 with TRBJ1-3; maybe TRBD1 (6 bases). The germline V gene encodes CDR1 SQVTM and CDR2 ANQGSEA. V lost 6 bases and J 4 bases, leaving 13 bases between the germline ends. The CDR3 consists of 13 residues. Written as DNA, the CDR3 is TGCAGCGTACAAGGGGGTTACGGAAACACCATATATTTT. This encodes CSVQGGYGNTIYF.

This clonotype has more than one count but fewer than ten. The rearrangement uses TRBV18 and TRBJ2-3, with 9 bases identical to TRBD2. CDR1 KGHSH and CDR2 LQKENI come from the germline V gene. Losses at the gene ends were 3 bases for V and 6 bases for J; bases not matched to a gene: 4. The CDR3 has 14 amino acids. The CDR3 here is CASSPAGGLDTQYF. CDR3 DNA sequence: TGTGCCAGCTCACCGGCGGGGGGGCTGGATACGCAGTATTTT.

Notes on this clonotype: A read error is possible here, since a much larger clone lies one base away. The rearrangement links TRBV11-2 to TRBJ2-3, with TRBD1 matching 10 bases. Per germline, CDR1 SGHAT and CDR2 FQNNGV. After removal of 4 bases from V and 2 bases from J, the junction contained 3 bases not matched to a gene. The CDR3 sequence is 15 residues long. CDR3 region: CASSSGTGDTDTQYF. The CDR3 bases are TGTGCCAGCAGCTCCGGGACAGGGGACACAGATACGCAGTATTTT.

This clonotype was seen only a few times. The chain's CDR3 is CASSLGIGEETQYF. The CDR3 DNA sequence: TGTGCCAGCAGCTTGGGTATAGGGGAAGAGACCCAGTACTTC. The chain employs TRBV5-6 and TRBJ2-5; maybe TRBD1 (5 bases). The CDR3 totals 14 residues. The ends were cut back, 0 bases at V and 3 bases at J, with 9 bases in the middle. From germline, CDR1 is SGHDT and CDR2 YYEEEE.

This clonotype was counted a few times. The rearrangement uses TRBV30 and TRBJ2-5, with no clear D. V was trimmed by 0 bases and J by 3 bases, leaving 8 bases between them. Per germline, CDR1 GTSNPN and CDR2 SVGIG (reference sequence). The CDR3 spans 13 residues. CDR3 sequence reads: CAWSVNSEETQYF. For the CDR3, the DNA is TGTGCCTGGAGTGTTAACAGCGAAGAGACCCAGTACTTC.

With regard to this clonotype: One end of the junction fails to match germline, which may point to a read error. The chain's CDR3 is CCARDLRQGGNQPQHF. The CDR3, as DNA: TGCTGTGCTAGAGATCTCCGACAGGGAGGGAATCAGCCCCAGCATTTT. The chain employs TRBV20-1 and TRBJ1-5; 7 bases match TRBD1. The CDR3 length is 16 residues. CDR1 DFQATT and CDR2 SNEGSKA come from the germline V gene (reference sequence).

DNA of the CDR3: TGTGCCAGCAGCGATAATATTGGACAGGGGGCGGGTAATGAGCAGTTCTTC. Protein sequence: CASSDNIGQGAGNEQFF. The V and J genes are TRBV9 and TRBJ2-1; 11 bases map to TRBD1. The V and J ends lost 3 bases and 7 bases, in that order; junction bases with no gene match: 12. The CDR3 has 17 residues. In germline, CDR1 is SGDLS, CDR2 YYNGEE.